Following are 3 T cell receptor beta chains from one sample sequenced in a study of blood T cell repertoires in COVID-19. Here immunoSEQ multiplex PCR was the method, and the copy in TCRdb shows in-frame clones only, minus some. The table includes about 300,000 clones, roughly 89% detected once. Material for sequencing was peripheral blood. Source of these receptors: a woman aged 25-40 years with COVID-19, enrolled during active disease.

The chain recombines TRBV19 with TRBJ1-5, with 7 bases that match TRBD1. Per germline, CDR1 LNHDA and CDR2 SQIVND (reference sequence). The trim removed 7 bases at V and 6 bases at J, leaving 9 bases unmatched. The CDR3 is 14 residues long. The CDR3 DNA follows: TGTGCCAGTAAGAGAGGGGGCGGAATTCAGCCCCAGCATTTT. Translating gives CASKRGGGIQPQHF.

V is TRBV7-2 and J is TRBJ2-7, with D maybe TRBD1 (6 bases). The V end was cut by 1 base, the J end by 3 bases, with 7 bases between. This CDR3 has 13 amino acids. Germline V gene sequence: CDR1 SGHTA, CDR2 FQGNSA. CDR3 nucleotides: TGTGCCAGCAGCTTAGACAGGGTCTACGAGCAGTACTTC. Protein sequence: CASSLDRVYEQYF.

The chain uses TRBV7-2 and TRBJ1-5, with unresolved D. The CDR3 is made up of 16 amino acids. Germline CDR1 is SGHTA and CDR2 is FQGNSA. Trimming removed 6 bases from V and 2 bases from J, with 17 bases in between. Here the CDR3 DNA reads TGTGCCAGCAGTCCTGCCGGAGGAGGAGGCAATCAGCCCCAGCATTTT. Its protein is CASSPAGGGGNQPQHF.